The T cell receptor beta chain under discussion was sequenced for a study of CD8+CD57+ T cells in acquired aplastic anemia. Findings and limits, study-wide: The same twenty-nine CD8+ CDR3 sequences occurred in patients and in controls.

In patients chosen for sequencing, flow cytometry had shown CD8+CD57+ cell expansion. Blood was sampled before the patients had received any therapy. This clonotype was counted ten times or more. Its antigen is not identified. The template for TCR beta VDJ and CDR3 sequence profiling was genomic DNA. TCRdb ran MiXCR on the reads and lists one entry per CDR3 protein. The profile shows 150,000 or so distinct CDR3 sequences, roughly 50% of them singletons. The CDR3 sequence is 13 residues long. The germline gives CDR1 MNHEY, CDR2 SVGAGI. The V gene end was trimmed by 7 bases and the J gene end by 3 bases; junction bases not matched to a gene: 3.

The sequence was obtained from a human donor with aplastic anemia. V usage is TRBV6-5 and J usage is TRBJ1-1; 9 nucleotides align to TRBD1. The sample taken for sequencing was sorted CD4+, CD8+, or CD8+CD57+ T cells (not recorded which) from PBMCs. DNA of the CDR3: TGTGCCAGCAAACGACAGGGGGACACTGAAGCTTTCTTT. Residues: CASKRQGDTEAFF.